This is a list of T cell receptor beta chains from one sample in a study of cytomegalovirus exposure and HLA in healthy donors. Libraries were prepared by immunoSEQ multiplex PCR; TCRdb keeps only in-frame clonotypes and omits some of them. This sample has some 150,000 clones, with about three quarters found just once. What was sequenced was PBMCs. The origin of the receptors is a male donor in good health and CMV-seronegative. Both conserved end residues are part of each CDR3. A D gene is named only where the DNA matches it firmly. Expanded clones get a size class; other rows say once, few or many, or leave the size out.

clone_size | d_call | j_call | v_call | cdr3_nt | cdr3_aa
NA | TRBD1 | TRBJ1-5 | TRBV19 | TGTGCCAGTAGTGATTATACAGGGGCGATCAATCAGCCCCAGCATTTT | CASSDYTGAINQPQHF
few | NA | TRBJ1-2 | TRBV14 | TGTGCCAGCAGCCAAGTAGGGGGTTTCGGCTACACCTTC | CASSQVGGFGYTF
NA | TRBD2 | TRBJ2-2 | TRBV10-1 | TGCGCCAGCAGTGATGGGACTAGCGGGAGGTGGCTGTTTTTT | CASSDGTSGRWLFF
NA | TRBD2 | TRBJ2-3 | TRBV6-6 | TGTGCCAGCAGTCGACTAGCGGGGTCCCCAGATACGCAGTATTTT | CASSRLAGSPDTQYF
NA | TRBD1 | TRBJ2-6 | TRBV5-1 | TGCGCCAGCAGCCCCCGGACAGGGGGCCCTTCTGGGGCCAACGTCCTGACTTTC | CASSPRTGGPSGANVLTF
few | TRBD1 | TRBJ1-5 | TRBV19 | TGTGCCAGTAGTGGCCGGGACAGCCTCCCTCGGCCCCAGCATTTT | CASSGRDSLPRPQHF
few | TRBD1 | TRBJ1-1 | TRBV6-1 | TGTGCCAGCAGTGACCCGACAGGGTTCGGGAACACTGAAGCTTTCTTT | CASSDPTGFGNTEAFF
NA | NA | TRBJ2-1 | TRBV7-3 | TGTGCCAGCAGCCAAACAGGGACCCATGAGCAGTTCTTC | CASSQTGTHEQFF
NA | TRBD2 | TRBJ2-5 | TRBV28 | TGTGCCAGCAGTTTCCTGGGACTAGCGGGACAAGAGACCCAGTACTTC | CASSFLGLAGQETQYF
NA | TRBD2 | TRBJ2-5 | TRBV27 | TGTGCCAGCAGTTTATCTTTTGCGGGAGTTTCGAAGACCCAGTACTTC | CASSLSFAGVSKTQYF
NA | TRBD2 | TRBJ2-5 | TRBV2 | TGTGCCAGCAGTGGGGGGGGACTAGCCCAAGAGACCCAGTACTTC | CASSGGGLAQETQYF
few | TRBD1 | TRBJ1-5 | TRBV5-1 | TGCGCCAGCAGCTTGGAGGGGGCGTCGTTTCAGCCCCAGCATTTT | CASSLEGASFQPQHF
NA | TRBD1 | TRBJ1-2 | TRBV28 | TGTGCCAGCAGTAAGGCTGGGACAGGGGGCGTAACCTATGGCTACACCTTC | CASSKAGTGGVTYGYTF
NA | TRBD1 | TRBJ1-4 | TRBV11-2 | TGTGCCAGCAGCTTAGGTGACAGGGATGTGGAAAAACTGTTTTTT | CASSLGDRDVEKLFF
NA | NA | TRBJ2-5 | TRBV5-1 | TGCGCCAGCAGCTTGGCCGATACAGTTCAAGAGACCCAGTACTTC | CASSLADTVQETQYF
NA | TRBD2 | TRBJ2-3 | TRBV27 | TGTGCCAGCAGTGGAATAACGGGACTAGCGGGGGGGCCGGCGAGAGATACGCAGTATTTT | CASSGITGLAGGPARDTQYF
NA | TRBD1 | TRBJ2-4 | TRBV4-2 | TGTGCCAGCAGCCAAGATCACGGACAGGGGGCCAAAAACATTCAGTACTTC | CASSQDHGQGAKNIQYF
NA | TRBD1 | TRBJ2-5 | TRBV5-8 | TGTGCCAGCAGCTTGGCGCAAGGGACAGGGCTAGCAGAGACCCAGTACTTC | CASSLAQGTGLAETQYF
NA | NA | TRBJ2-1 | TRBV7-2 | TGTGCCAGCAGCCTGTATCCGGGAGAGCAGTTCTTC | CASSLYPGEQFF
NA | TRBD1 | TRBJ2-1 | TRBV7-9 | TGTGCCAGCAGCACCGACAGGGGATCCTACAATGAGCAGTTCTTC | CASSTDRGSYNEQFF
NA | NA | TRBJ1-1 | TRBV7-8 | TGTGCCAGCAGCTTAACCGGGGGCACTGAAGCTTTCTTT | CASSLTGGTEAFF
NA | TRBD1 | TRBJ1-2 | TRBV19 | TGTGCCAGTAGCCGGACAGGGGAAACCTATGGCTACACCTTC | CASSRTGETYGYTF
NA | TRBD2 | TRBJ2-3 | TRBV7-9 | TGTGCCAGCAGCTTAGTCCTAGCGGGGGGCACAGATACGCAGTATTTT | CASSLVLAGGTDTQYF
NA | TRBD2 | TRBJ2-7 | TRBV2 | TGTGCCAGCAGTTCCGGACTAGCGGGAGTGGGCGAGCAGTACTTC | CASSSGLAGVGEQYF
NA | TRBD2 | TRBJ2-7 | TRBV5-6 | TGTGCCAGCAGCTTCATTCTTGCCCGGACTAGCGGGAGAGGTGAGCAGTACTTC | CASSFILARTSGRGEQYF
NA | NA | TRBJ1-6 | TRBV2 | TGTGCCAGCAGTGACAGTGGAGGTAATTCACCCCTCCACTTT | CASSDSGGNSPLHF
NA | NA | TRBJ2-7 | TRBV7-8 | TGTGCCAGCAGCTTAGTGGGGGGAATGGGCTACGAGCAGTACTTC | CASSLVGGMGYEQYF
NA | TRBD1 | TRBJ1-1 | TRBV6-6 | TGTGCCAGCAGTGGCGAGACAGGGTTCGGTGGCACTGAAGCTTTCTTT | CASSGETGFGGTEAFF
NA | TRBD1 | TRBJ2-5 | TRBV9 | TGTGCCAGCAGCAGAAGTACTGGACAGGGAGAGACCCAGTACTTC | CASSRSTGQGETQYF
few | TRBD1 | TRBJ2-7 | TRBV6-1 | TGTGCCAGCAGTGGCACCGGGACAGGGTTTGGGTCCTACGAGCAGTACTTC | CASSGTGTGFGSYEQYF
few | NA | TRBJ2-7 | TRBV5-6 | TGTGCCAGCAGCCCGGACAGTTCCTACGAGCAGTACTTC | CASSPDSSYEQYF
NA | TRBD2 | TRBJ2-3 | TRBV6-6 | TGTGCCAGCAGTTTGCCATTAGCGGGAGGCACAGATACGCAGTATTTT | CASSLPLAGGTDTQYF
once | NA | TRBJ2-7 | TRBV9 | TGTGCCAGCACCAGAGGTGTAACACCAAGCTCCTACGAGCAGTACTTC | CASTRGVTPSSYEQYF
NA | NA | TRBJ1-3 | TRBV9 | TGTGCCAGCAGCTTCGACAGCTCTGGAAACACCATATATTTT | CASSFDSSGNTIYF
NA | TRBD2 | TRBJ2-3 | TRBV11-2 | TGTGCCAGCAGCCCCTTTAGCGGGGGGGCGTGGGATACGCAGTATTTT | CASSPFSGGAWDTQYF
few | TRBD1 | TRBJ1-2 | TRBV27 | TGTGCCAGCAGTTCGTCCGGGACAGGGGCGTACTATGGCTACACCTTC | CASSSSGTGAYYGYTF
once | NA | TRBJ1-1 | TRBV7-3 | TGTGCCAGCAGCAAACAGGCGGCGCAGGGAACTGAAGCTTTCTTT | CASSKQAAQGTEAFF
NA | NA | TRBJ2-7 | TRBV7-9 | TGTGCCTCTGGACTACTTGCCTACGAGCAGTACTTC | CASGLLAYEQYF
NA | NA | TRBJ1-5 | TRBV7-2 | TGTGCCAGCAGCTCAAGACAGAGTCCGAATCAGCCCCAGCATTTT | CASSSRQSPNQPQHF
once | TRBD2 | TRBJ2-3 | TRBV6-1 | TGTGCCAGCAGTGCTATCGGGGGGGGCCTCACAGATACGCAGTATTTT | CASSAIGGGLTDTQYF
few | NA | TRBJ2-1 | TRBV7-3 | TGTGCCAGCAGCCCGATGGACTACACCAATGAGCAGTTCTTC | CASSPMDYTNEQFF
NA | NA | TRBJ2-1 | TRBV25-1 | TGTGCCAGCAGTGGGGGACTTTACAATGAGCAGTTCTTC | CASSGGLYNEQFF
NA | NA | TRBJ2-1 | TRBV18 | TGTGCCAGCTCACCACCCCGTGGTCTAGCGTCAATCCGGGCCGTGGAGCAGTTCTTC | CASSPPRGLASIRAVEQFF
NA | TRBD1 | TRBJ2-2 | TRBV19 | TGTGCCAGTCAAGGGACAGACCGAGGCGGCGGGGAGCTGTTTTTT | CASQGTDRGGGELFF
once | NA | TRBJ2-3 | TRBV6-5 | TGTGCCAGCAGACTAGCCGGCACAGATACGCAGTATTTT | CASRLAGTDTQYF